This record covers a single TCR beta chain. Trimming shortened V by 5 bases and J by 1 base, and 11 bases separated the two germline ends. The CDR3 has 14 residues. The germline V gene encodes CDR1 SNHLY and CDR2 FYNNEI. The data originate from a study of cytomegalovirus exposure and HLA in healthy donors. The primer mix had 60 Vbeta and 13 Jbeta primers. The protocol was immunoSEQ multiplex PCR, while the TCRdb copy is restricted to in-frame clones and leaves out a portion. The sample has 98,000 or so clones, roughly 80% seen once. V usage is TRBV2 and J usage is TRBJ1-1, with D possibly TRBD1 on 6 matching bases. The clonotype comes from a female donor in good health and CMV-seronegative. The sequencing sample was made of PBMCs. The CDR3: CASSLQGPNTEAFF. Here the CDR3 DNA reads TGTGCCAGCAGTTTACAGGGACCGAACACTGAAGCTTTCTTT.